This is a list of T cell receptor beta chains from one sample in a study of shared clonotypes between healthy human individuals. The protocol was immunoSEQ multiplex PCR, while the TCRdb copy is restricted to in-frame clones and leaves out a portion. The sample lists around 2,000,000 clones; about 94% were seen once. Material for sequencing was naive CD8+ T cells sorted from blood. The receptor set was obtained from a man between 18 and 35 years old in good health. Each CDR3 is given with its conserved first and last residue.

j_gene	v_gene	CDR3aa
TRBJ1-5	TRBV6-5	CASSAYSNQPQHF
TRBJ1-2	TRBV4-1	CASSRRDGDNYGYTF
TRBJ1-2	TRBV6-6	CASSSTGIGGYTF
-	TRBV30	CGLGPTGLFYEQYF
TRBJ1-1	TRBV6-1	CASSELTGTTEAFF
TRBJ2-2	TRBV6-5	CASSCGQQYTGELFF
TRBJ2-7	TRBV7-6	CASSLAEGGVYEQYF
TRBJ2-3	TRBV30	CAWEDGWSSGGQSTDTQYF
TRBJ2-2	TRBV10-1	CASLSQYNTGELFF
TRBJ2-6	TRBV27	CASSLMAVSGANVLTF
TRBJ2-7	TRBV5-4	CASSLYSGGYEQYF
TRBJ1-6	TRBV28	CATHGDSNSPLHF
TRBJ2-1	TRBV15	CATNPDLPTYNEQFF
TRBJ2-7	TRBV7-6	CASSPNQVSYEQYF
TRBJ1-5	TRBV6-1	CASSDPGGWQPQHF